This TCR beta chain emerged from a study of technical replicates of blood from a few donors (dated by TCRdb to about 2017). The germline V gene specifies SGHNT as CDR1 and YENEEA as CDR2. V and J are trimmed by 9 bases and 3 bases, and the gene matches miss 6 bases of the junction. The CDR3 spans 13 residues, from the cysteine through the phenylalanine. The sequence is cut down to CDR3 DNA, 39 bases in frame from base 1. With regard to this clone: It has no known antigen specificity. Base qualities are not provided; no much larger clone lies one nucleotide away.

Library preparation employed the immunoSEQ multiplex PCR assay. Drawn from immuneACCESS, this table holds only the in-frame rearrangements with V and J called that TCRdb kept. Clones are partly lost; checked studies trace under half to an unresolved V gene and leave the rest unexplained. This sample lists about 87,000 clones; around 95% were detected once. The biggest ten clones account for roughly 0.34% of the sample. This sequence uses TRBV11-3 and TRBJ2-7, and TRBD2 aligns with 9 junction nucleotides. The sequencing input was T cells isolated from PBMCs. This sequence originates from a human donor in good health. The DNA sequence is TGTGCCAGTCAGACTAGCGGAGTCTACGAGCAGTACTTC. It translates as CASQTSGVYEQYF.